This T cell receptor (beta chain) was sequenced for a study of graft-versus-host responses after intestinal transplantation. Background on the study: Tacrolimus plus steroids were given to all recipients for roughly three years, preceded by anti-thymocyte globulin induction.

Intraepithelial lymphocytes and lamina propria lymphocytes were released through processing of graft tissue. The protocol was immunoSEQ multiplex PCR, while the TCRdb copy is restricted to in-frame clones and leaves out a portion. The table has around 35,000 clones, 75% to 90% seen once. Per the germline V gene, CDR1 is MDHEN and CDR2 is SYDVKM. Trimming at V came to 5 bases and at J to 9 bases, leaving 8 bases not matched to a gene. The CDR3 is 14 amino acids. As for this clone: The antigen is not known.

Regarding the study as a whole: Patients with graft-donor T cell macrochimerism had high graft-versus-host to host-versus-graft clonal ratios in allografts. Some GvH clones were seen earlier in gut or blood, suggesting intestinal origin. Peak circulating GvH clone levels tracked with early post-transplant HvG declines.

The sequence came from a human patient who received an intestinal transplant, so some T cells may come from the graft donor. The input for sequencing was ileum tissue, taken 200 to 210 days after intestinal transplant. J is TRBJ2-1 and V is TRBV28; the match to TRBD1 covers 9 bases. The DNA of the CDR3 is TGTGCCAGCAGTACGGGACAGGGCTTTAGTGAGCAGTTCTTC. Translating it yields CASSTGQGFSEQFF.